The 29 T cell receptor beta chains listed next were all sequenced from one sample in a study of blood T cell repertoires in COVID-19. Clones were sequenced by immunoSEQ multiplex PCR, and TCRdb holds only the in-frame ones, with some missing. In the table there are more than 300,000 clones, about nine tenths of which are singletons. The specimen was PBMCs or T cells enriched from blood (not recorded which). The source of these receptors is a woman aged 18-29 years who had recovered from COVID-19.

CDR3 in DNA: TGTGCCAGCAGCCAAGATCGGACAGGGAATGAAAAACTGTTTTTT. It translates to CASSQDRTGNEKLFF. The chain carries TRBV3-1 (or the pseudogene TRBV3-2) and TRBJ1-4, with 8 bases fitting TRBD1. This CDR3 has 15 amino acids. The germline gives CDR1 LGHDT, CDR2 YNNKEL (reference sequence). V gave up 0 bases and J gave up 5 bases; unmatched junction bases: 2.

This sequence joins TRBV29-1 and TRBJ2-1, with TRBD2 matching 7 bases. Germline V gene data show CDR1 as SQVTM and CDR2 as ANQGSEA. There are 12 residues in the CDR3. Trimming removed 6 bases from V and 9 bases from J; junction bases left unmatched: 8. This CDR3 reads CSVPSSGTEQFF. The CDR3, as DNA: TGCAGCGTACCGTCGAGCGGGACTGAGCAGTTCTTC.

CDR3 loop: CASRPLQGASYNEQFF. The CDR3 nucleotides read TGTGCCAGCAGACCCCTACAGGGGGCGTCGTACAATGAGCAGTTCTTC. This chain links TRBV27 with TRBJ2-1; 9 bases map to TRBD1. The CDR3 is 16 residues long. Germline lookup yields CDR1 MNHEY and CDR2 SMNVEV (reference sequence). V was pared by 6 bases and J by 4 bases, with 10 bases of the junction left unmatched.

This CDR3 reads CASSSETGGAAEAFF. The CDR3 coding sequence is TGTGCCAGTAGTTCCGAGACAGGGGGGGCAGCTGAAGCTTTCTTT. V gene TRBV19 combines with J gene TRBJ1-1; 9 bases fit TRBD1. The CDR3 totals 15 residues. The V segment lost 5 bases and the J segment 6 bases; nucleotides outside the gene matches: 10. Germline V CDR1 and CDR2: LNHDA, SQIVND (reference sequence).

The chain couples TRBV2 to TRBJ1-1, with TRBD1 matching over 8 bases. The CDR3 has 12 amino acids. The trim removed 4 bases at V and 8 bases at J, leaving 3 bases unmatched. Germline V lookup: CDR1 SNHLY, CDR2 FYNNEI. CDR3 amino acids: CASSAQGEEAFF. In DNA form, the CDR3 reads TGTGCCAGCAGTGCACAGGGGGAAGAAGCTTTCTTT.

The V and J genes are TRBV6-1 and TRBJ2-1, with a possible D match to TRBD2 (5 bases). The CDR3 runs to 14 residues. CDR1 and CDR2 (germline): MNHNS, SASEGT. V shed 0 bases and J shed 6 bases, with 9 bases lying between them. Here the CDR3 DNA reads TGTGCCAGCAGTGAAGCGGCGGGTCCCAATGAGCAGTTCTTC. This translates into CASSEAAGPNEQFF.

The CDR3 DNA is TGTGCCAGCAGCCAGGGGGGACAGCCCCAGCATTTT. It codes for CASSQGGQPQHF. V and J are TRBV28 and TRBJ1-5; 7 bases line up with TRBD1. The J segment lost 7 bases and the V segment lost 6 bases, leaving 3 bases of the junction unmatched. Germline V CDR1 and CDR2: MDHEN, SYDVKM. The CDR3 spans 12 residues.

The chain joins TRBV9 to TRBJ1-6, with D uncertain. Trimming stripped 4 bases from V and 4 bases from J, with 15 bases between. The CDR3 runs to 16 residues. Germline CDR1 and CDR2: SGDLS and YYNGEE. In DNA, the CDR3 is TGTGCCAGCAGCCCCTTCGAGGGCCTATATAATTCACCCCTCCACTTT. The encoded protein is CASSPFEGLYNSPLHF.

This chain joins TRBV5-1 and TRBJ2-5, with TRBD1 identical over 9 bases. The CDR3 length is 14 residues. V dropped 4 bases and J dropped 5; count of bases not matched to a gene: 6. The germline CDR1 and CDR2 sequences are SGHRS and YFSETQ. Here the CDR3 reads CASSARTGVETQYF. In DNA, the CDR3 is TGCGCCAGCAGCGCCCGGACAGGGGTCGAGACCCAGTACTTC.

Only a few counts were recorded for this clone. The CDR3 DNA follows: TGCGCCAGCAGTGATGGTGCAGGCCTGGATGAAAAACTGTTTTTT. Its translation: CASSDGAGLDEKLFF. V is TRBV10-1 and J is TRBJ1-4; D is ambiguous. With 3 bases removed from V and 6 bases from J, the gap between germline ends came to 14 bases. Germline CDR1 WNHNN, CDR2 SYGVQD (reference sequence). This CDR3 region has 15 residues.

This chain connects TRBV5-1 to TRBJ2-1, with a weak D call TRBD1 (5 bases). The CDR3 contains 13 residues. Germline V lookup: CDR1 SGHRS, CDR2 YFSETQ. Trimming shortened V by 5 bases and J by 0 bases, and 6 bases separated the two germline ends. The chain's CDR3 is CASRQDSYNEQFF. For the CDR3, the DNA is TGCGCCAGCAGACAGGACTCCTACAATGAGCAGTTCTTC. Full variable domain (remainder filled in from reference TRBV5-1 and TRBJ2-1): KAGVTQTPRYLIKTRGQQVTLSCSPISGHRSVSWYQQTPGQGLQFLFEYFSETQRNKGNFPGRFSGRQFSNSRSEMNVSTLELGDSALYLCASRQDSYNEQFFGPGTRLTVL.

The chain has TRBV7-9 and TRBJ2-5; no clear D. The CDR3 runs 14 residues. Trimming shortened V by 1 base and J by 2 bases, and 8 bases separated the two germline ends. Germline loops: CDR1 SEHNR, CDR2 FQNEAQ (reference sequence). CDR3 nucleotides: TGTGCCAGCAGCTTAGGCGGTTATCAAGAGACCCAGTACTTC. It codes for CASSLGGYQETQYF.

This rearrangement joins TRBV5-1 to TRBJ2-2, with no clear D. The germline V and J ends were trimmed by 7 bases and 4 bases, with 20 bases remaining between them. Germline V lookup: CDR1 SGHRS, CDR2 YFSETQ. The length of the CDR3 is 16 residues. The CDR3 region has the DNA TGCGCCAGCGGGCTAACGGCCCCTCTTTTCACCGGGGAGCTGTTTTTT. It translates to CASGLTAPLFTGELFF.

The chain employs TRBV30 and TRBJ2-7, with D perhaps matching TRBD1 (6 bases). The CDR3 length is 13 residues. Trimming took off 2 bases at V and 7 bases at J, with 15 bases between the two ends. Germline CDR1 is GTSNPN and CDR2 is SVGIG (reference sequence). The CDR3 protein is CAWSQGHRGEQYF. The CDR3 DNA sequence: TGTGCCTGGAGTCAAGGCCATAGGGGGGAGCAGTACTTC.

The chain joins TRBV3-1 (or the pseudogene TRBV3-2) to TRBJ2-2, with TRBD1 matching over 7 bases. V was pared by 5 bases and J by 0 bases, with 6 bases of the junction left unmatched. The germline gives CDR1 LGHDT, CDR2 YNNKEL (reference sequence). The CDR3 totals 16 residues. The CDR3 DNA sequence: TGTGCCAGCAGCATCCGACAGGGCCCGAACACCGGGGAGCTGTTTTTT. This encodes CASSIRQGPNTGELFF.

As DNA, the CDR3 is TGTGCCACCAGTGATTGGCGGAACGAGCAGTTCTTC. Translating it yields CATSDWRNEQFF. The chain uses TRBV24-1 and TRBJ2-1; D not certain. V was cut by 2 bases and J by 10 bases, with 8 bases left in between. This CDR3 spans 12 amino acids. Germline CDR1 and CDR2: KGHDR and SFDVKD.

The gene calls are TRBV5-1 and TRBJ1-3; D gene unclear. V was trimmed by 0 bases and J by 2 bases, leaving 9 bases between them. The CDR3 is 15 residues long. In germline, CDR1 is SGHRS, CDR2 YFSETQ. The CDR3 bases are TGCGCCAGCAGCTTGGGGGCCAGTACTGGAAACACCATATATTTT. It specifies CASSLGASTGNTIYF.

The chain carries TRBV15 and TRBJ1-6; 9 positions match TRBD1. V was pared by 4 bases and J by 5 bases, with 3 bases of the junction left unmatched. Germline V CDR1 and CDR2: LNHNV, YYDKDF (reference sequence). This CDR3 is built from 15 residues. This chain's CDR3 is CATSTRQGDNSPLHF. The CDR3 nucleotides read TGTGCCACCAGCACCAGACAGGGGGATAATTCACCCCTCCACTTT.

The V gene is TRBV5-4, the J gene TRBJ2-3; D perhaps matches TRBD1 (5 bases). Trimming pared 3 bases from V and 2 bases from J, leaving 7 bases between. The CDR3 extends over 13 amino acids. CDR1 SGHNT and CDR2 YYREEE come from the germline V gene (reference sequence). CDR3 DNA: TGTGCCAGCAGCTCGGACAACACAGATACGCAGTATTTT. Protein product: CASSSDNTDTQYF.

V usage is TRBV12-3 or TRBV12-4 and J usage is TRBJ2-7, with a possible D match to TRBD2 (6 bases). Trimming removed 3 bases from V and 6 bases from J, with 9 bases in between. This CDR3 region has 12 residues. For the CDR3, the DNA is TGTGCCAGCAGTTTTGGGGGGTCCGAGCAGTACTTC. It codes for CASSFGGSEQYF.

The chain recombines TRBV29-1 with TRBJ1-1, with D possibly matching TRBD1 (5 bases). The CDR3 runs to 15 residues. Germline V gene lookup returns CDR1 SQVTM and CDR2 ANQGSEA. Trimming removed 7 bases from V and 3 bases from J, with 21 bases in between. CDR3 in DNA: TGCAGCGCCAGACCAAATGGGGGAGGGGACACTGAAGCTTTCTTT. Protein: CSARPNGGGDTEAFF. The complete variable domain, with remaining parts taken from reference TRBV29-1 and TRBJ1-1, reads SAVISQKPSRDICQRGTSLTIQCQVDSQVTMMFWYRQQPGQSLTLIATANQGSEATYESGFVIDKFPISRPNLTFSTLTVSNMSPEDSSIYLCSARPNGGGDTEAFFGQGTRLTVV.

This clone has just a few counts. V is TRBV10-3 and J is TRBJ2-7; TRBD1 matches 9 bases. The germline V gene encodes CDR1 ENHRY and CDR2 SYGVKD. CDR3 length equals 15 residues. With V trimmed by 3 bases and J by 1 base, 4 bases remained unmatched. The CDR3 nucleotides are TGTGCCATCAGTGATAGACAGGGGGGATCCTACGAGCAGTACTTC. Its translation: CAISDRQGGSYEQYF.

The CDR3 DNA sequence: TGTGCCAGCAGTGGGTTCGACAGCTCTGGAAACACCATATATTTT. This codes for CASSGFDSSGNTIYF. The genes are TRBV2 and TRBJ1-3, with a tentative D call TRBD1 (5 bases). This CDR3 comprises 15 residues. V lost 4 bases and J lost 0, with 10 bases in between. Germline V gene lookup returns CDR1 SNHLY and CDR2 FYNNEI.

This chain joins TRBV9 and TRBJ2-2; the match to TRBD2 covers 11 bases. The germline V gene encodes CDR1 SGDLS and CDR2 YYNGEE. V trimming: 4 bases; J trimming: 4 bases; junction bases outside the gene matches: 12. The CDR3 consists of 18 residues. CDR3 region: CASSPRGSGRAVTGELFF. CDR3 DNA sequence: TGTGCCAGCAGCCCTCGAGGTAGCGGGAGGGCGGTCACCGGGGAGCTGTTTTTT.

This chain uses TRBV5-1 with TRBJ2-7; 14 nucleotides line up with TRBD2. This CDR3 spans 14 amino acids. Germline lookup yields CDR1 SGHRS and CDR2 YFSETQ. Trimming removed 3 bases from V and 6 bases from J; junction bases left unmatched: 2. CDR3 nucleotide sequence: TGCGCCAGCAGCTGGGGGACTAGCGGGAGCGAGCAGTACTTC. Its translation is CASSWGTSGSEQYF.

The chain couples TRBV9 to TRBJ2-2, with 9 bases identical to TRBD2. CDR3 length equals 18 residues. Germline CDR1 is SGDLS and CDR2 is YYNGEE. After removal of 0 bases from V and 5 bases from J, the junction contained 11 bases not matched to a gene. CDR3 DNA sequence: TGTGCCAGCAGCGTAGGGGATAGCGGGGGCCTGGGGACCGGGGAGCTGTTTTTT. This sequence encodes CASSVGDSGGLGTGELFF.

The CDR3 DNA follows: TGTGCCAGTGAGTTAGCTGGCTCCTACAATGAGCAGTTCTTC. Its protein product is CASELAGSYNEQFF. J is TRBJ2-1 and V is TRBV2; D not resolved. CDR1 SNHLY and CDR2 FYNNEI come from the germline V gene. With 9 bases removed from V and 0 bases from J, the gap between germline ends came to 12 bases. The CDR3 is 14 amino acids.

DNA for the CDR3: TGTGCCAGCAGTTACCAGGGACTCGCTTTCTTT. Translating it yields CASSYQGLAFF. The chain is built from TRBV6-5 and TRBJ1-1; D may be TRBD1 (5 bases). Germline V gene lookup returns CDR1 MNHEY and CDR2 SVGAGI. CDR3 length equals 11 residues. Trimming took off 2 bases at V and 11 bases at J, with 9 bases between the two ends.

The chain uses TRBV19 and TRBJ2-1; possible D gene TRBD1, 6 bases. Germline loops: CDR1 LNHDA, CDR2 SQIVND (reference sequence). V was pared by 4 bases and J by 4 bases, with 11 bases between. The CDR3 loop spans 14 amino acids. CDR3 nucleotide sequence: TGTGCCAGTAGTAGGGAAGGGGGTTACAATGAGCAGTTCTTC. Its translation: CASSREGGYNEQFF.